The 24 T cell receptor beta chains given below trace back to one sample, sequenced in a study of spatial heterogeneity in lung cancer. General study findings and limits: Tumors with more nonsynonymous mutations had more expanded intratumoral alpha and beta TCRs.

TCRdb ran MiXCR on the 5' RACE reads and lists one entry per CDR3 protein. Among over 15,000 distinct CDR3 sequences, about 6.5% were seen once, and the ten largest hold less than 25%. These TCRs are of unknown antigen specificity. The sample's time point: sample taken at primary tumor resection. The material was lung tumor tissue, obtained at surgery. The receptors were sampled from a female donor with early-stage non-small cell lung cancer.

In this sample, this clonotype turned up a few times. The chain carries TRBV11-2 and TRBJ2-1; 10 bases are a match to TRBD2. Trimming removed 2 bases from V and 6 bases from J; junction bases left unmatched: 4. The CDR3 is 15 residues long. The V gene's germline CDR1 is SGHAT and CDR2 FQNNGV. CDR3 amino acids: CASSLLLAGANEQFF. DNA for the CDR3: TGTGCCAGCAGCTTACTCCTAGCGGGGGCCAATGAGCAGTTCTTC.

J is TRBJ1-1 and V is TRBV29-1; the D is unclear. The germline CDR1 and CDR2 sequences are SQVTM and ANQGSEA. The CDR3 has 12 residues. V lost 2 bases and J lost 5, with 9 bases in between. CDR3 DNA: TGCAGCGTTGAAATCAGGACGACTGAAGCTTTCTTT. Amino acids: CSVEIRTTEAFF.

This clonotype was recorded at least ten times. The chain links TRBV14 to TRBJ2-7, with 9 bases aligning to TRBD1. This CDR3 is 16 amino acids long. The V gene end was trimmed by 2 bases and the J gene end by 2 bases; junction bases not matched to a gene: 7. Germline CDR1 SGHDN, CDR2 FVKESK. Written as DNA, the CDR3 is TGTGCCAGCAGCCAAAGCGCGTGGACAGGGGCCTACGAGCAGTACTTC. Its translation is CASSQSAWTGAYEQYF.

This clonotype was observed many times. The gene calls are TRBV20-1 and TRBJ2-1; 7 positions agree with TRBD1. V shed 5 bases and J 0 bases; nucleotides not matched to a gene: 10. This CDR3 spans 16 amino acids. The germline CDR1 and CDR2 sequences are DFQATT and SNEGSKA (reference sequence). CDR3 in DNA: TGCAGTGCTCCTGCGACAGGGCCGAACTCCTACAATGAGCAGTTCTTC. Translated: CSAPATGPNSYNEQFF.

The chain combines TRBV6-5 with TRBJ2-7; 7 bases map to TRBD1. The CDR3 is 15 amino acids. Germline V gene data show CDR1 as MNHEY and CDR2 as SVGAGI. The junction had 5 bases not matched to a gene; V was cut back by 0 bases and J by 3 bases. The CDR3 DNA is TGTGCCAGCAGTTACTCGTCCCGGGACAGCTACGAGCAGTACTTC. Encoded protein: CASSYSSRDSYEQYF.

By sample fraction, this clonotype is medium-sized (0.01 to 0.1%). The chain couples TRBV5-4 to TRBJ1-1, with 7 bases fitting TRBD1. This CDR3 spans 16 amino acids. Germline loops: CDR1 SGHNT, CDR2 YYREEE (reference sequence). J was trimmed by 4 bases and V by 4 bases; bases with no gene match: 13. The CDR3 region is CASSDYYRGGGTEAFF. Written as DNA, the CDR3 is TGTGCCAGCAGCGATTACTACCGAGGGGGCGGCACTGAAGCTTTCTTT.

There are many counts of this clonotype. This chain connects TRBV7-9 to TRBJ2-7; D call uncertain. Germline lookup yields CDR1 SEHNR and CDR2 FQNEAQ (reference sequence). The CDR3 spans 16 residues. V dropped 5 bases and J dropped 2 bases, with 19 bases sitting between them. The CDR3 is CASSTLNDGPTYEQYF. The CDR3 DNA reads as TGTGCCAGCAGCACACTGAATGACGGACCAACCTACGAGCAGTACTTC.

This clonotype was observed many times. The chain combines TRBV29-1 with TRBJ2-7, with D tentatively TRBD1 (6 bases). Germline CDR1 reads SQVTM; CDR2 reads ANQGSEA. V was cut by 3 bases and J by 6 bases, with 12 bases left in between. CDR3 length equals 12 residues. CDR3 nucleotide sequence: TGCAGCGTTGATCAGGGGATCGGCGAGCAGTACTTC. Its translation: CSVDQGIGEQYF.

This clonotype was counted many times. This chain links TRBV5-1 with TRBJ2-1; 10 nucleotides line up with TRBD1. The V and J ends lost 3 bases and 9 bases, in that order; junction bases with no gene match: 6. This CDR3 has 14 residues. CDR1 is SGHRS, CDR2 YFSETQ, per germline. This CDR3 reads CASSSGQGVGEQFF. CDR3 sequence (DNA): TGCGCCAGCAGCTCCGGACAGGGGGTCGGTGAGCAGTTCTTC.

This clonotype was observed many times. V usage is TRBV20-1 and J usage is TRBJ1-2, with a possible D match to TRBD1 (5 bases). CDR3 size: 13 residues. Trimming cost V 5 bases and J 0 bases, with 10 bases left between them. Looked up from germline, CDR1 is DFQATT and CDR2 is SNEGSKA (reference sequence). The CDR3 reads CSAFDSTNYGYTF. The CDR3 bases are TGCAGTGCTTTCGACAGTACTAACTATGGCTACACCTTC.

This clonotype turned up a few times. The chain has TRBV5-1 and TRBJ2-5, with TRBD2 as a possible D gene (5 bases). The CDR3 has 14 residues. Between the trimmed V and J ends, which lost 2 bases and 1 base, there was a span of 9 bases. CDR1 is SGHRS and CDR2 is YFSETQ in the germline V gene. For the CDR3, the DNA is TGCGCCAGCAGCTTCGAGGGTTTCCAAGAGACCCAGTACTTC. Protein product: CASSFEGFQETQYF.

This clonotype was seen repeatedly, ten times or more. The chain is built from TRBV2 and TRBJ1-2, with 8 bases matching TRBD1. With V trimmed by 8 bases and J by 8 bases, 7 bases remained unmatched. This CDR3 region has 12 residues. Per the germline V gene, CDR1 is SNHLY and CDR2 is FYNNEI. The chain's CDR3 is CASGDRKKGYTF. The DNA of the CDR3 is TGTGCCAGCGGGGACAGGAAAAAGGGCTACACCTTC.

This clonotype was detected a few times. The V and J genes are TRBV20-1 and TRBJ1-1; D unresolved. In germline, CDR1 is DFQATT, CDR2 SNEGSKA (reference sequence). Trimming shortened V by 0 bases and J by 5 bases, and 7 bases separated the two germline ends. The CDR3 consists of 12 residues. The CDR3 bases are TGCAGTGCTAGAGAAGTGTGGACTGAAGCTTTCTTT. Amino acids: CSAREVWTEAFF.

Many counts were recorded for this clonotype. The chain uses TRBV4-3 and TRBJ1-2; D unresolved. The CDR3 sequence is 15 residues long. CDR1 is LGHNA, CDR2 YSLEER, per germline. V lost 1 base and J 0 bases, leaving 9 bases between the germline ends. The CDR3 region is CASSQGEGPNYGYTF. DNA of the CDR3: TGCGCCAGCAGCCAAGGGGAAGGGCCTAACTATGGCTACACCTTC.

V is TRBV9 and J is TRBJ2-7; TRBD1 matches at 7 bases. CDR1 is SGDLS and CDR2 is YYNGEE in the germline V gene. This CDR3 is 14 amino acids long. The junction had 8 bases not matched to a gene; V was cut back by 4 bases and J by 4 bases. Here the CDR3 reads CASSPRQGGYEQYF. CDR3 coding DNA: TGTGCCAGCAGCCCCAGACAGGGTGGTTACGAGCAGTACTTC. The whole variable domain, remainder taken from reference TRBV9 and TRBJ2-7, is DSGVTQTPKHLITATGQRVTLRCSPRSGDLSVYWYQQSLDQGLQFLIQYYNGEERAKGNILERFSAQQFPDLHSELNLSSLELGDSALYFCASSPRQGGYEQYFGPGTRLTVT.

In DNA form, the CDR3 reads TGTGCCAGCAGTGAACAGCTAGCCAGTTACTTC. This sequence encodes CASSEQLASYF. The chain recombines TRBV6-1 with TRBJ2-5, with D possibly TRBD2 on 5 matching bases. CDR1 MNHNS and CDR2 SASEGT come from the germline V gene. CDR3 size: 11 residues. The V end lost 2 bases, the J end lost 14 bases, and 12 bases lay between the germline ends.

This clonotype was recorded at least ten times. The V gene is TRBV29-1, the J gene TRBJ1-2, with D unclear. Germline-derived CDR1 and CDR2 are SQVTM and ANQGSEA. The CDR3 has 15 residues. The V end was cut by 3 bases, the J end by 3 bases, with 17 bases between. The DNA of the CDR3 is TGCAGCGTTGATTATAGTACCTCCCTCGACTATGGCTACACCTTC. It translates to CSVDYSTSLDYGYTF.

This clonotype is judged medium-sized. The V call is TRBV9, the J call TRBJ1-6; D call uncertain. Germline CDR1 and CDR2: SGDLS and YYNGEE. The V end lost 0 bases, the J end lost 3 bases, and 4 bases lay between the germline ends. CDR3 length: 14 residues. The CDR3 sequence: CASSVGGYNSPLHF. The CDR3 region has the DNA TGTGCCAGCAGCGTAGGGGGCTATAATTCACCCCTCCACTTT.

This clonotype occurred a few times. The rearrangement uses TRBV19 and TRBJ1-2; tentative D call: TRBD1 (5 bases). Trimming stripped 9 bases from V and 0 bases from J, with 11 bases between. Germline CDR1 LNHDA, CDR2 SQIVND (reference sequence). The CDR3 contains 13 residues. CDR3 nucleotides: TGTGCCAGCCTATCGACAGCTAACTATGGCTACACCTTC. It codes for CASLSTANYGYTF.

By share, this clonotype ranks as medium-sized (0.01 to 0.1%). The V call is TRBV14, the J call TRBJ2-3; TRBD2 might be the D (6 bases). Trimming took 2 bases from V and 2 from J, leaving 8 bases between them. The length of the CDR3 is 14 residues. Germline CDR1 reads SGHDN; CDR2 reads FVKESK. The CDR3 reads CASSQRTITDTQYF. The CDR3 bases are TGTGCCAGCAGCCAAAGGACTATCACAGATACGCAGTATTTT.

A word on this clonotype: A much larger clonotype is one base distant, so this may be a read error. The V call is TRBV28, the J call TRBJ2-7; D possibly uses TRBD1 or TRBD2 (5 bases each). The CDR3 is 16 residues long. The V gene's germline CDR1 is MDHEN and CDR2 SYDVKM. This CDR3 reads CPSSPPVGPHPYEQYF. CDR3 coding DNA: TGTCCCAGCAGTCCCCCAGTGGGACCCCACCCCTACGAGCAGTACTTC.

The rearrangement uses TRBV2 and TRBJ1-4; tentatively, D is TRBD1 (6 bases). The V gene lost 6 bases and the J gene lost 3 bases, with 14 bases spanning the gap. Germline CDR1 SNHLY, CDR2 FYNNEI. The CDR3 has 15 amino acids. In DNA form, the CDR3 reads TGTGCCAGCAGACCCGCGGGGGCACCTAATGAAAAACTGTTTTTT. Its translation is CASRPAGAPNEKLFF.

This clonotype was observed many times. This sequence joins TRBV28 and TRBJ2-5; D not resolved. Germline V CDR1 and CDR2: MDHEN, SYDVKM. Trimming stripped 2 bases from V and 5 bases from J, with 12 bases between. This CDR3 has 14 residues. CDR3 sequence reads: CASSLPIQTETQYF. In DNA form, the CDR3 reads TGTGCCAGCAGTTTACCGATCCAAACGGAGACCCAGTACTTC.

This clonotype was observed at least ten times. The V and J genes are TRBV12-3 or TRBV12-4 and TRBJ2-5; 7 bases agree with TRBD2. This CDR3 spans 14 amino acids. V lost 5 bases to trimming and J lost 1 base; unmatched junction nucleotides: 4. CDR3 nucleotide sequence: TGTGCCAGCAGTGGTCGACTAGCCCAAGAGACCCAGTACTTC. Translating gives CASSGRLAQETQYF.